This TCR beta chain was identified in a study of T cell repertoires in cytomegalovirus infection. Study background: Shared public TCR beta signatures pointed to both CMV infection and a matching HLA type.

Germline CDR1 reads KGHSH; CDR2 reads LQKENI. There are 14 residues in the CDR3. With 3 bases clipped from V and 8 bases from J, the junction kept 6 bases outside the gene matches. With respect to this clonotype: Its antigen is undetermined.

TCRdb re-analysed the reads in MiXCR, keeping a single row per CDR3 protein. The sample consists of roughly 500,000 distinct CDR3 sequences, around a third of them appearing once. This chain links TRBV18 with TRBJ1-2; 10 bases line up with TRBD1. The receptor was derived from a human donor in good health (CMV status not recorded). Some clones in this sample may be carry-over from other donors' samples. The sequencing used cultured PBMCs, collected from culture after CMV antigen stimulation. CDR3 loop: CASSPGQGKSGYTF. The CDR3 region has the DNA TGTGCCAGCTCACCGGGACAGGGGAAGAGCGGCTACACCTTC.